The 3 T cell receptor beta chains listed next were all sequenced from one sample in a study of blood T cell repertoires in COVID-19. The protocol was immunoSEQ multiplex PCR, while the TCRdb copy is restricted to in-frame clones and leaves out a portion. The sample has around 160,000 clones; around 84% are singletons. The material sequenced was PBMCs or T cells enriched from blood (not recorded which). The origin of the receptors is a woman aged 45-65 years who had been exposed to COVID-19.

The gene calls are TRBV30 and TRBJ2-5; no reliable D call. Germline CDR1 is GTSNPN and CDR2 is SVGIG (reference sequence). CDR3 length: 12 amino acids. Trimming removed 3 bases from V and 5 bases from J, with 10 bases in between. The CDR3 nucleotides are TGTGCCTGGAGCGCCCAGTGGGAGACCCAGTACTTC. Its protein is CAWSAQWETQYF. Complete variable domain (other parts from reference TRBV30 and TRBJ2-5): SQTIHQWPATLVQPVGSPLSLECTVEGTSNPNLYWYRQAAGRGLQLLFYSVGIGQISSEVPQNLSASRPQDRQFILSSKKLLLSDSGFYLCAWSAQWETQYFGPGTRLLVL.

This chain links TRBV7-6 with TRBJ2-7, with TRBD2 matching 13 bases. CDR1 is SGHVS, CDR2 FNYEAQ, per germline. With V trimmed by 2 bases and J by 3 bases, 10 bases remained unmatched. The CDR3 totals 18 residues. The CDR3 here is CASSLTPTSGGGNYEQYF. The DNA of the CDR3 is TGTGCCAGCAGCTTAACCCCCACTAGCGGGGGGGGAAACTACGAGCAGTACTTC.

This chain uses TRBV6-5 with TRBJ2-1; TRBD2 matches 9 bases. Germline V gene data show CDR1 as MNHEY and CDR2 as SVGAGI. The CDR3 extends over 15 amino acids. The ends lost 5 bases at V and 3 bases at J; junction bases unmatched: 5. The CDR3 sequence: CASSPPAGGYNEQFF. As DNA, the CDR3 is TGTGCCAGCAGTCCCCCAGCGGGGGGCTACAATGAGCAGTTCTTC.